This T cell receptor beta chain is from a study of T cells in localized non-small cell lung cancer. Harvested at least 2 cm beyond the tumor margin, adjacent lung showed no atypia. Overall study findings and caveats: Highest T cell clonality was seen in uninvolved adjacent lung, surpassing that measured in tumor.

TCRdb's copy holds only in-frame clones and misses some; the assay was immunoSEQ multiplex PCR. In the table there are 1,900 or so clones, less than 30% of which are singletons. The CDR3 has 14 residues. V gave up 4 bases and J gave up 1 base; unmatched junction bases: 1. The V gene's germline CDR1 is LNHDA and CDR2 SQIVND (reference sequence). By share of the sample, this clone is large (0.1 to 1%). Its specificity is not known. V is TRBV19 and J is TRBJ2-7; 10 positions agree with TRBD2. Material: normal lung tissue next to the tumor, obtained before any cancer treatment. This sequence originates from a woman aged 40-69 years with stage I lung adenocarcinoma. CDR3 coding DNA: TGTGCCAGTAGTACTAGCGGGGGTTCCTACGAGCAGTACTTC. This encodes CASSTSGGSYEQYF.